This T cell receptor beta chain appears in the sequencing data of a study of T cells in Graves' hyperthyroidism and ophthalmopathy. Concerning this clonotype itself: Its antigen is not known. A much bigger clone sits one base away, suggesting this may be a read error.

Template material for amplifying TCR beta CDR3 regions consisted of RNA transcripts. The primer set for the first-round RT-PCR of the TCR CDR3 was HTBI. MiXCR, run by TCRdb on the multiplex PCR reads, gives a single entry per CDR3 protein. Counted here are hundreds of thousands of distinct CDR3 sequences, 14% to 15% occurring once; the ten biggest clones make up 13%. Overall study findings and caveats: Among clonotypes expanded in thyroid above 0.001, most were also found in blood.

This CDR3 is built from 12 residues. For the diagnoses, clinical symptoms, serum thyroxine and TRAb, thyroid ultrasound and orbital computed tomography were used. The rearrangement uses TRBV12-3 or TRBV12-4 and TRBJ2-7; D remains unclear. This TCR came from a man aged 18 to 35 with Graves' ophthalmopathy. The sequenced sample consisted of blood. The CDR3 sequence: CASSFGLYGQYF. The CDR3 coding sequence is TGTGCCAGCAGTTTTGGCCTCTACGGGCAGTACTTC.